The 32 T cell receptor beta chains listed next were all sequenced from one sample in a study of chemoradiotherapy in HPV16-positive cancers. Some clones are missing from TCRdb's copy, which holds only in-frame ones; the method was immunoSEQ multiplex PCR. This table holds some 2,900 clones, 87% found once. The sample here was tumor tissue, taken from a patient who underwent chemoradiotherapy. The origin of the receptors is a human donor with HPV-associated anogenital cancer.

The chain joins TRBV7-2 to TRBJ1-1; D is unresolved. CDR1 and CDR2 from the germline V gene are SGHTA and FQGNSA. The CDR3 totals 15 residues. The V end was cut by 5 bases, the J end by 1 base, with 14 bases between. Here the CDR3 DNA reads TGTGCCAGCAGCAGAGCCATGGGTGGGAACACTGAAGCTTTCTTT. This codes for CASSRAMGGNTEAFF.

The gene calls are TRBV27 and TRBJ2-1; 9 bases are shared with TRBD1. The germline V gene encodes CDR1 MNHEY and CDR2 SMNVEV (reference sequence). Trimming took 5 bases from V and 12 from J; bases not matched to a gene: 5. The CDR3 runs 12 residues. DNA for the CDR3: TGTGCCAGCAGTACAAGGGACAGGGCGCAGTTCTTC. Its translation: CASSTRDRAQFF.

J is TRBJ1-1 and V is TRBV10-1; D gene uncertain. The CDR3 consists of 12 residues. The ends were cut back, 6 bases at V and 7 bases at J, with 12 bases in the middle. Germline V CDR1 and CDR2: WNHNN, SYGVQD (reference sequence). CDR3 sequence (DNA): TGCGCCAGCAGCCGGGATCCCTTTGAAGCTTTCTTT. It codes for CASSRDPFEAFF.

The chain carries TRBV2 and TRBJ2-1; D is ambiguous. Trimming cost V 7 bases and J 8 bases, with 12 bases left between them. The germline gives CDR1 SNHLY, CDR2 FYNNEI. The CDR3 extends over 12 amino acids. CDR3: CASTQFSYEQFF. The CDR3 DNA is TGTGCCAGCACCCAGTTCTCCTATGAGCAGTTCTTC.

For the CDR3, the DNA is TGTGCCAGCACCTGGAGGGGGGAGGGCAATCAGCCCCAGCATTTT. Its protein product is CASTWRGEGNQPQHF. The J gene is TRBJ1-5, the V gene TRBV6-1; possibly TRBD1 for D (6 bases). V was shortened by 7 bases and J by 2 bases, with 15 bases between the two germline ends. The CDR3 is made up of 15 amino acids. Germline loops: CDR1 MNHNS, CDR2 SASEGT.

This rearrangement joins TRBV2 to TRBJ1-1; 7 bases line up with TRBD1. Trimming cost V 2 bases and J 1 base; bases outside gene matches: 4. Germline lookup yields CDR1 SNHLY and CDR2 FYNNEI. This CDR3 region has 15 residues. Here the CDR3 reads CASSEQGGANTEAFF. The CDR3, as DNA: TGTGCCAGCAGTGAACAGGGGGGGGCGAACACTGAAGCTTTCTTT.

The sample holds one count of this clone. This chain links TRBV5-5 with TRBJ2-3; TRBD2 aligns across 13 bases. Germline V gene data show CDR1 as SGHKS and CDR2 as YYEKEE (reference sequence). Trimming removed 0 bases from V and 2 bases from J; junction bases left unmatched: 9. This CDR3 has 19 residues. The CDR3 here is CASSLETSGGLPYTDTQYF. The CDR3 region has the DNA TGTGCCAGCAGCTTGGAGACTAGCGGGGGGTTACCCTACACAGATACGCAGTATTTT.

The chain links TRBV28 to TRBJ1-2; 7 nucleotides align to TRBD1. Germline-derived CDR1 and CDR2 are MDHEN and SYDVKM. J lost 4 bases, V lost 3 bases, and 8 bases had no gene match. The CDR3 loop spans 15 amino acids. The DNA of the CDR3 is TGTGCCAGCAGTTTGGCCCCGGGACAGAGCTATGGCTACACCTTC. The encoded protein is CASSLAPGQSYGYTF.

The chain links TRBV9 to TRBJ2-5, with unresolved D. CDR1 is SGDLS and CDR2 is YYNGEE in the germline V gene. Between the trimmed V and J ends, which lost 0 bases and 8 bases, there was a span of 14 bases. The CDR3 is 14 residues long. CDR3 region: CASSVDHMFETQYF. CDR3 DNA sequence: TGTGCCAGCAGCGTAGATCACATGTTCGAAACCCAGTACTTC.

This clone was observed once. The rearrangement links TRBV5-1 to TRBJ1-2; D not certain. Germline CDR1 SGHRS, CDR2 YFSETQ. The CDR3 runs 15 residues. Trimming pared 4 bases from V and 7 bases from J, leaving 20 bases between. The CDR3 DNA reads as TGCGCCAGCAGCCCCTACCAGTCAGCGGCGGGTGGCTACACCTTC. Encoded protein: CASSPYQSAAGGYTF.

As concerns this clone: Other DNA sequences from this sample encode an identical CDR3 as well. The genes are TRBV2 and TRBJ1-4; D may be TRBD1 (5 bases). The CDR3 is 12 residues long. Trimming took 6 bases from V and 8 from J, leaving 10 bases between them. Germline assignment: CDR1 SNHLY and CDR2 FYNNEI. In DNA form, the CDR3 reads TGTGCCAGCAGGGGGACGTCGGAAAAACTGTTTTTT. Translating it yields CASRGTSEKLFF.

V is TRBV27 and J is TRBJ1-6; D is unresolved. The germline V gene encodes CDR1 MNHEY and CDR2 SMNVEV (reference sequence). V was shortened by 2 bases and J by 6 bases, with 11 bases between the two germline ends. This CDR3 has 15 amino acids. This CDR3 reads CASSLTKRTNSPLHF. The CDR3 nucleotides are TGTGCCAGCAGTTTAACAAAACGGACTAATTCACCCCTCCACTTT.

The gene calls are TRBV11-2 and TRBJ2-3; 7 bases align to TRBD2. Unmatched junction bases numbered 4, after V lost 1 base and J lost 3 bases. The CDR3 is 15 residues long. Germline CDR1 reads SGHAT; CDR2 reads FQNNGV. The CDR3 DNA sequence: TGTGCCAGCAGCTTAGGGTTGGGGGGGACAGATACGCAGTATTTT. It encodes CASSLGLGGTDTQYF.

The chain is built from TRBV27 and TRBJ2-1; D possibly corresponds to TRBD1 (8 bases). CDR3 length: 14 residues. V dropped 6 bases and J dropped 11 bases, with 20 bases sitting between them. Germline V gene sequence: CDR1 MNHEY, CDR2 SMNVEV (reference sequence). CDR3 bases: TGTGCCAGCAGGTCCCAGGGGGCCGGGGGGAAGCAGTTCTTC. Its protein is CASRSQGAGGKQFF.

The rearrangement uses TRBV9 and TRBJ2-3, with 8 bases lining up with TRBD2. This CDR3 region has 15 residues. V was clipped by 4 bases and J by 4 bases; unmatched bases: 8. CDR1 and CDR2 (germline): SGDLS, YYNGEE. CDR3: CASSPGGLSADTQYF. In nucleotides, the CDR3 is TGTGCCAGCAGCCCGGGGGGGTTGTCTGCAGATACGCAGTATTTT.

The rearrangement joins TRBV7-2 to TRBJ2-3; a possible D gene is TRBD1 (5 bases). V dropped 4 bases and J dropped 7 bases, with 6 bases sitting between them. From germline, CDR1 is SGHTA and CDR2 FQGNSA. The CDR3 spans 11 residues. Here the CDR3 reads CASSSGNTQYF. The CDR3 DNA follows: TGTGCCAGCAGCTCAGGGAATACGCAGTATTTT.

CDR3 in amino acids: CASSVAGSGGYEQYF. The CDR3 nucleotides read TGTGCCAGCAGCGTAGCTGGTAGCGGGGGCTACGAGCAGTACTTC. This chain joins TRBV9 and TRBJ2-7, with 9 bases matching TRBD2. The trim removed 0 bases at V and 3 bases at J, leaving 4 bases unmatched. Germline assignment: CDR1 SGDLS and CDR2 YYNGEE. This CDR3 region has 15 residues.

The CDR3 protein is CASSPRDVRTGELFF. DNA for the CDR3: TGTGCCAGCAGTCCTCGGGACGTACGCACCGGGGAGCTGTTTTTT. V is TRBV7-2 and J is TRBJ2-2, with D perhaps assigned TRBD1 or TRBD2 (5 bases each). Germline loops: CDR1 SGHTA, CDR2 FQGNSA. V lost 6 bases and J 4 bases, leaving 15 bases between the germline ends. The CDR3 length is 15 residues.

This clone was observed a single time. The chain couples TRBV5-1 to TRBJ2-7; TRBD1 might be the D (6 bases). The V end was cut by 0 bases, the J end by 4 bases, with 14 bases between. The germline V gene encodes CDR1 SGHRS and CDR2 YFSETQ. This CDR3 is 15 amino acids long. This CDR3 is CASSLEFGRGYEQYF. DNA of the CDR3: TGCGCCAGCAGCTTGGAATTCGGCAGGGGATACGAGCAGTACTTC. Full variable domain (missing parts from reference TRBV5-1 and TRBJ2-7): KAGVTQTPRYLIKTRGQQVTLSCSPISGHRSVSWYQQTPGQGLQFLFEYFSETQRNKGNFPGRFSGRQFSNSRSEMNVSTLELGDSALYLCASSLEFGRGYEQYFGPGTRLTVT.

The gene calls are TRBV4-3 and TRBJ1-2; no definite D call. Per germline, CDR1 LGHNA and CDR2 YSLEER. The CDR3 runs to 18 residues. V was shortened by 0 bases and J by 7 bases, with 24 bases between the two germline ends. CDR3 in DNA: TGCGCCAGCAGCCAAGACGCTTTTGCCGAAGGCCCGGCTCGTGGCTACACCTTC. Amino acid sequence: CASSQDAFAEGPARGYTF.

V is TRBV2 and J is TRBJ2-5; D may be TRBD2 (5 bases). Per the germline V gene, CDR1 is SNHLY and CDR2 is FYNNEI. V was trimmed by 5 bases and J by 9 bases, leaving 10 bases between them. This CDR3 comprises 11 residues. The CDR3 sequence: CASSTREAQYF. The CDR3 bases are TGTGCCAGCAGTACCCGGGAAGCCCAGTACTTC.

V is TRBV7-2 and J is TRBJ2-5; 8 nucleotides align to TRBD2. CDR3 size: 16 residues. Germline V gene lookup returns CDR1 SGHTA and CDR2 FQGNSA. V lost 4 bases and J lost 4; bases outside the gene matches: 11. DNA of the CDR3: TGTGCCAGCAGCTCCCGGGGCCGGGAGGGTAGAGAGACCCAGTACTTC. This gives the protein CASSSRGREGRETQYF.

The genes are TRBV30 and TRBJ2-3; possibly TRBD2 for D (7 bases). The CDR3 covers 14 residues. CDR1 GTSNPN and CDR2 SVGIG come from the germline V gene (reference sequence). The V end lost 4 bases, the J end lost 5 bases, and 16 bases lay between the germline ends. CDR3 bases: TGTGCCTGGACGAACGGGGGGCCGGGAGATACGCAGTATTTT. This gives the protein CAWTNGGPGDTQYF.

The chain combines TRBV4-3 with TRBJ1-6; the match to TRBD1 covers 7 bases. The germline CDR1 and CDR2 sequences are LGHNA and YSLEER. With 4 bases clipped from V and 7 bases from J, the junction kept 7 bases outside the gene matches. This CDR3 spans 15 amino acids. In DNA form, the CDR3 reads TGCGCCAGCAGCCTCGACAGGGTGGGAAATTCACCCCTCCACTTT. This sequence encodes CASSLDRVGNSPLHF.

The chain uses TRBV4-2 and TRBJ1-4; D gene unclear. V was trimmed by 3 bases and J by 8 bases, leaving 16 bases between them. This CDR3 comprises 15 residues. Germline values: CDR1 LGHNA, CDR2 YNFKEQ. CDR3 coding DNA: TGTGCCAGCAGCCAGAATCCGGGCCTAGACGAAAAACTGTTTTTT. Its translation: CASSQNPGLDEKLFF.

This chain links TRBV5-1 with TRBJ2-5; 13 positions match TRBD2. The germline CDR1 and CDR2 sequences are SGHRS and YFSETQ. J gave up 2 bases and V 4 bases, and 2 bases lay outside the gene matches. The CDR3 contains 15 residues. Here the CDR3 reads CASSPGLAGQETQYF. CDR3 DNA sequence: TGCGCCAGCAGCCCGGGACTAGCGGGACAAGAGACCCAGTACTTC.

This clone was observed a handful of times. The genes are TRBV4-1 and TRBJ2-1; 10 nucleotides agree with TRBD2. The CDR3 has 16 amino acids. V shed 3 bases, J shed 3 bases, and the junction held 5 bases outside the gene matches. Germline V gives CDR1 MGHRA, CDR2 YSYEKL. The CDR3 DNA follows: TGCGCCAGCAGCCAGCTAGCGGGAGTCGGCTACAATGAGCAGTTCTTC. This gives the protein CASSQLAGVGYNEQFF.

This clone was picked up one time. This chain connects TRBV2 to TRBJ2-2; either TRBD1 or TRBD2 may supply D (5 bases each). The V and J ends lost 2 bases and 0 bases respectively, with 7 bases between them. CDR1 is SNHLY, CDR2 FYNNEI, per germline. This CDR3 has 15 residues. In nucleotides, the CDR3 is TGTGCCAGCAGTGAACAGGGAGCGAACACCGGGGAGCTGTTTTTT. It encodes CASSEQGANTGELFF.

This chain links TRBV28 with TRBJ1-4; 11 bases agree with TRBD1. The CDR3 consists of 15 residues. In germline, CDR1 is MDHEN, CDR2 SYDVKM. Trimming cost V 2 bases and J 8 bases; bases outside gene matches: 4. The CDR3 DNA follows: TGTGCCAGCAGTTTAATCGGGACAGGGGGAGAAAAACTGTTTTTT. Translating it yields CASSLIGTGGEKLFF. Looking up the rest from reference TRBV28 and TRBJ1-4 gives the full variable domain: DVKVTQSSRYLVKRTGEKVFLECVQDMDHENMFWYRQDPGLGLRLIYFSYDVKMKEKGDIPEGYSVSREKKERFSLILESASTNQTSMYLCASSLIGTGGEKLFFGSGTQLSVL.

This chain links TRBV2 with TRBJ2-7; the D gene is possibly TRBD1 (5 bases). Germline V gives CDR1 SNHLY, CDR2 FYNNEI. V gave up 7 bases and J gave up 0 bases, with 13 bases separating them. The CDR3 has 14 residues. For the CDR3, the DNA is TGTGCCAGCAAACGACAGTTAAGCTCCTACGAGCAGTACTTC. Translating it yields CASKRQLSSYEQYF.

V and J are TRBV11-2 and TRBJ2-2; no clear D. Germline V lookup: CDR1 SGHAT, CDR2 FQNNGV. The CDR3 extends over 15 amino acids. V was clipped by 2 bases and J by 1 base, with 8 bases between them. CDR3 DNA sequence: TGTGCCAGCAGCTTAAAGGGAAGGAACACCGGGGAGCTGTTTTTT. It codes for CASSLKGRNTGELFF.

This chain uses TRBV5-1 with TRBJ1-3, with D unresolved. Germline assignment: CDR1 SGHRS and CDR2 YFSETQ. V shed 4 bases and J shed 2 bases, with 13 bases lying between them. This CDR3 has 15 amino acids. The CDR3, as DNA: TGCGCCAGCAGCCCTTCAGGCCGCACTGGAAACACCATATATTTT. Its protein product is CASSPSGRTGNTIYF.